This entry lists 8 T cell receptor beta chains sequenced from one sample in a study of T cell responses to AZD1222 COVID-19 vaccine. Clones were sequenced by immunoSEQ multiplex PCR, and TCRdb holds only the in-frame ones, with some missing. The sample shows roughly 150,000 clones, around 92% of them seen only once. The source was peripheral blood, collected on day 0 of AZD1222 vaccination. These receptors all stem from an adult in good health.

The rearrangement uses TRBV2 and TRBJ1-4; 7 nucleotides align to TRBD1. Germline assignment: CDR1 SNHLY and CDR2 FYNNEI. This CDR3 is built from 14 residues. V lost 5 bases and J lost 5; bases outside the gene matches: 5. The CDR3 protein is CASSHPGGNEKLFF. In nucleotides, the CDR3 is TGTGCCAGCAGTCATCCAGGGGGGAATGAAAAACTGTTTTTT. Looking up the rest from reference TRBV2 and TRBJ1-4 gives the full variable domain: EPEVTQTPSHQVTQMGQEVILRCVPISNHLYFYWYRQILGQKVEFLVSFYNNEISEKSEIFDDQFSVERPDGSNFTLKIRSTKLEDSAMYFCASSHPGGNEKLFFGSGTQLSVL.

The J gene is TRBJ1-4, the V gene TRBV30; D uncertain. The ends were cut back, 5 bases at V and 4 bases at J, with 14 bases in the middle. This CDR3 region has 14 residues. Per germline, CDR1 GTSNPN and CDR2 SVGIG (reference sequence). The CDR3 reads CAWGSGPHNEKLFF. The CDR3 DNA reads as TGTGCCTGGGGCTCCGGGCCTCATAATGAAAAACTGTTTTTT.

The DNA of the CDR3 is TGTGCCAGCAGCAAAGGGCGGGTAGCGGGAAGCTTTGAGCAGTACTTC. Its protein product is CASSKGRVAGSFEQYF. This chain connects TRBV21-1 to TRBJ2-7; whether TRBD2, the table's D call, matches the DNA was not checked. TRBV21-1 is a known pseudogene. The CDR3 has 16 amino acids.

This sequence joins TRBV19 and TRBJ1-1; no reliable D call. Germline V CDR1 and CDR2: LNHDA, SQIVND (reference sequence). Between the trimmed V and J ends, which lost 0 bases and 10 bases, there was a span of 12 bases. This CDR3 is 13 amino acids long. In nucleotides, the CDR3 is TGTGCCAGTAGTATAGAGGGTTCCCACGGAGCTTTCTTT. It specifies CASSIEGSHGAFF.

This chain uses TRBV12-3 or TRBV12-4 with TRBJ1-6; D not certain. V gave up 3 bases and J gave up 7 bases, with 4 bases separating them. The CDR3 runs to 12 residues. DNA for the CDR3: TGTGCCAGCAGTTTTCTCAATTCACCCCTCCACTTT. It specifies CASSFLNSPLHF.

The genes are TRBV19 and TRBJ2-7; 7 nucleotides match TRBD1. The germline gives CDR1 LNHDA, CDR2 SQIVND (reference sequence). With V trimmed by 3 bases and J by 1 base, 6 bases remained unmatched. CDR3 length: 15 residues. The CDR3 bases are TGTGCCAGTAGTATGGGGGACAGTCTTTCCTACGAGCAGTACTTC. Its protein product is CASSMGDSLSYEQYF.

The chain's CDR3 is CASRADQGANSPLHF. CDR3 bases: TGTGCCAGCAGAGCCGATCAGGGGGCAAATTCACCCCTCCACTTT. The chain links TRBV2 to TRBJ1-6; 8 positions match TRBD1. CDR1 SNHLY and CDR2 FYNNEI come from the germline V gene. CDR3 length: 15 residues. The junction had 8 bases not matched to a gene; V was cut back by 6 bases and J by 7 bases.

This sequence joins TRBV12-3 or TRBV12-4 and TRBJ2-2; no clear D. The CDR3 covers 13 residues. V was trimmed by 7 bases and J by 5 bases, leaving 11 bases between them. CDR3 in amino acids: CASTNGLTGELFF. As DNA, the CDR3 is TGTGCCAGCACCAACGGGTTAACCGGGGAGCTGTTTTTT.